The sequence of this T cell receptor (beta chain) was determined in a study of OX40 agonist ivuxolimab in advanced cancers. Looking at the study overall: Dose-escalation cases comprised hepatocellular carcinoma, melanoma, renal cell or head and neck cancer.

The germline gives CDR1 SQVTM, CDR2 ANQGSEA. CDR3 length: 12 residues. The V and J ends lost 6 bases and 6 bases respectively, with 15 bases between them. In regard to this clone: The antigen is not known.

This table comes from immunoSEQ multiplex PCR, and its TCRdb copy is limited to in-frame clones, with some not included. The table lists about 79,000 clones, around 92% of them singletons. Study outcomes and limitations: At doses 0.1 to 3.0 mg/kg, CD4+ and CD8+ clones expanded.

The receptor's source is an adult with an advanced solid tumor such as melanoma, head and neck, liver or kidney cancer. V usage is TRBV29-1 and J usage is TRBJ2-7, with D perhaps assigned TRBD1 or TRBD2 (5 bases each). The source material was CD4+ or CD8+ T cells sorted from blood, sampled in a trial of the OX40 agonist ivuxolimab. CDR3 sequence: CSVGTAGSEQYF. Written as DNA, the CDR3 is TGCAGCGTGGGTACCGCAGGGAGCGAGCAGTACTTC.